This T cell receptor beta chain derives from a study of post-analysis software for immune sequencing data. Study at large: Multiple sclerosis in the patients followed relapsing-remitting, secondary progressive and progressive-relapsing courses.

As to this clonotype: Its antigen is currently unknown.

Incorporated into the TCR beta cDNA libraries were unique molecular identifiers, which served to reduce PCR and sequencing biases. Input amounts of about 0.95 to 11 million T cells were used. These gave approximately 500,000 cDNA molecules, so each molecule approximated one T cell. Using its own MiXCR run on the PCR reads, TCRdb lists one record per CDR3 protein. Of over 300,000 distinct CDR3 sequences detected, 30% to 45% appear once; the ten largest clones hold over 10%. The germline V gene has CDR1 MNHNS and CDR2 SASEGT. V was clipped by 2 bases and J by 7 bases, with 9 bases between them. CDR3 length equals 13 residues. Study-wide findings and caveats: Patients used about 5 TRBV segments, including TRBV5-6, TRBV5-1 and TRBV20-1, more often than controls.

Sequencing input: blood. V and J are TRBV6-1 and TRBJ2-1; D gene ambiguous. This TCR derives from a girl aged 10-17 years with multiple sclerosis. The CDR3 DNA follows: TGTGCCAGCAGTGAAACCCCATATAATGAGCAGTTCTTC. Translated: CASSETPYNEQFF.